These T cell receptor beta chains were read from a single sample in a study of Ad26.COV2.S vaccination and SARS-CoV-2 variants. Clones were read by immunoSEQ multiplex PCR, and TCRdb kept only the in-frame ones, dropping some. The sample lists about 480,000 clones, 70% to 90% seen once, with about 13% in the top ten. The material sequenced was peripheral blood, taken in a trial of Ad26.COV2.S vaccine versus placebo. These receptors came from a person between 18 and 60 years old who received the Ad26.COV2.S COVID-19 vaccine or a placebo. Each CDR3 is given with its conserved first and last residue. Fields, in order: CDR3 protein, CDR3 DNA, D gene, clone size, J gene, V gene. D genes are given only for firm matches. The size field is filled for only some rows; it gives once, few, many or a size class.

CDR3: CAWTPGPSNGYTF
DNA: TGTGCCTGGACCCCGGGACCCTCGAATGGCTACACCTTC
D: .
size: .
J: TRBJ1-2
V: TRBV30

CDR3: CASSHRQANEKLFF
DNA: TGCGCCAGCAGCCACAGACAGGCTAATGAAAAACTGTTTTTT
D: .
size: .
J: TRBJ1-4
V: TRBV4-1

CDR3: CASSAGLAGGSSYNEQFF
DNA: TGTGCCAGCAGCGCGGGACTAGCGGGAGGGAGCTCCTACAATGAGCAGTTCTTC
D: TRBD2
size: .
J: TRBJ2-1
V: TRBV5-4

CDR3: CASSVGGTKNIQYF
DNA: TGTGCCAGCAGCGTAGGCGGCACCAAAAACATTCAGTACTTC
D: .
size: .
J: TRBJ2-4
V: TRBV9

CDR3: CAIRFGPVNTEAFF
DNA: TGTGCCATCAGATTCGGACCCGTGAACACTGAAGCTTTCTTT
D: .
size: few
J: TRBJ1-1
V: TRBV10-3

CDR3: CASSLDRMAPQHF
DNA: TGTGCCAGCAGCTTAGACAGAATGGCTCCCCAGCATTTT
D: .
size: few
J: TRBJ1-5
V: TRBV7-2

CDR3: CATYSGAFRNTEAFF
DNA: TGTGCCACTTACTCCGGCGCCTTCCGGAACACTGAAGCTTTCTTT
D: .
size: many
J: TRBJ1-1
V: TRBV19

CDR3: CASSFGGYDEQFF
DNA: TGTGCCAGCAGCTTCGGGGGATATGATGAGCAGTTCTTC
D: .
size: .
J: TRBJ2-1
V: TRBV5-4

CDR3: CASSLNQGNEQFF
DNA: TGTGCCAGCAGTTTAAATCAGGGGAATGAGCAGTTCTTC
D: .
size: .
J: TRBJ2-1
V: TRBV12-3/TRBV12-4

CDR3: CASSVGRVLSPLHF
DNA: TGTGCCAGCAGTGTGGGCAGGGTTTTATCACCCCTCCACTTT
D: .
size: .
J: TRBJ1-6
V: TRBV2

CDR3: CAWRNRGANVLTF
DNA: TGTGCCTGGAGAAACAGGGGGGCCAACGTCCTGACTTTC
D: .
size: .
J: TRBJ2-6
V: TRBV30

CDR3: CAASTSGTATDTQYF
DNA: TGTGCCGCTTCAACTAGCGGCACCGCCACAGATACGCAGTATTTT
D: TRBD2
size: .
J: TRBJ2-3
V: TRBV24-1

CDR3: CASSQIDGQETQYF
DNA: TGTGCCAGCAGTCAGATTGACGGCCAAGAGACCCAGTACTTC
D: .
size: .
J: TRBJ2-5
V: TRBV7-9

CDR3: CASSQIQGAYEQYF
DNA: TGTGCCAGCAGCCAGATACAGGGGGCCTACGAGCAGTACTTC
D: TRBD1
size: .
J: TRBJ2-7
V: TRBV3-1/TRBV3-2

CDR3: CASSQRFQGAPNEQFF
DNA: TGCGCCAGCAGCCAGCGATTCCAGGGGGCGCCTAATGAGCAGTTCTTC
D: TRBD1
size: few
J: TRBJ2-1
V: TRBV4-3

CDR3: CASSFRLNTEAFF
DNA: TGCGCCAGCAGCTTTAGATTGAACACTGAAGCTTTCTTT
D: .
size: .
J: TRBJ1-1
V: TRBV5-1

CDR3: CASRPYQGAFTEAFF
DNA: TGTGCCAGCAGACCATACCAGGGGGCTTTTACTGAAGCTTTCTTT
D: TRBD1
size: .
J: TRBJ1-1
V: TRBV28

CDR3: CASSFPLGTYEQYF
DNA: TGTGCCAGCAGCTTTCCCCTTGGGACCTACGAGCAGTACTTC
D: .
size: .
J: TRBJ2-7
V: TRBV5-6

CDR3: CSATTGRSGNTIYF
DNA: TGCAGCGCAACGACAGGTCGCTCTGGAAACACCATATATTTT
D: .
size: .
J: TRBJ1-3
V: TRBV29-1

CDR3: CASGTGGAWGEKLFF
DNA: TGTGCCAGCGGCACGGGGGGGGCATGGGGCGAAAAACTGTTTTTT
D: .
size: .
J: TRBJ1-4
V: TRBV7-2

CDR3: CASSLWAGSFSPLHF
DNA: TGTGCCAGCAGTTTATGGGCAGGGAGTTTTTCACCCCTCCACTTT
D: .
size: .
J: TRBJ1-6
V: TRBV28

CDR3: CASSFGEVWEQFF
DNA: TGCGCCAGCAGCTTCGGCGAGGTTTGGGAGCAGTTCTTC
D: .
size: .
J: TRBJ2-1
V: TRBV5-1

CDR3: CASSTGGNYGYTF
DNA: TGTGCCAGTAGTACCGGGGGTAACTATGGCTACACCTTC
D: .
size: .
J: TRBJ1-2
V: TRBV19

CDR3: CASSPGWGRAEETQYF
DNA: TGTGCCAGCAGCCCAGGGTGGGGTAGGGCGGAAGAGACCCAGTACTTC
D: .
size: .
J: TRBJ2-5
V: TRBV7-6

CDR3: CASSVSTGNTGELFF
DNA: TGTGCCAGCAGCGTATCGACAGGGAACACCGGGGAGCTGTTTTTT
D: .
size: .
J: TRBJ2-2
V: TRBV7-2

CDR3: CASSPVAGEEEKLFF
DNA: TGTGCCAGCAGTCCGGTGGCCGGGGAAGAAGAAAAACTGTTTTTT
D: .
size: .
J: TRBJ1-4
V: TRBV2

CDR3: CASSGDRHEQFF
DNA: TGTGCCAGCAGCGGGGACAGGCATGAGCAGTTCTTC
D: TRBD1
size: .
J: TRBJ2-1
V: TRBV7-6

CDR3: CASSLGQGARRDGYTF
DNA: TGCGCCAGCAGCTTGGGACAGGGGGCGAGGAGGGATGGCTACACCTTC
D: TRBD1
size: .
J: TRBJ1-2
V: TRBV5-1

CDR3: CASSQGHSAGNTGELFF
DNA: TGCGCCAGCAGCCAAGGACACTCAGCGGGGAACACCGGGGAGCTGTTTTTT
D: .
size: .
J: TRBJ2-2
V: TRBV4-3

CDR3: CAWSVRGLTSNEQFF
DNA: TGTGCCTGGAGTGTACGGGGGCTGACAAGCAATGAGCAGTTCTTC
D: .
size: .
J: TRBJ2-1
V: TRBV30

CDR3: CASTLRGQGYPGELFF
DNA: TGTGCCAGTACCCTCCGCGGACAGGGGTATCCCGGGGAGCTGTTTTTT
D: TRBD1
size: .
J: TRBJ2-2
V: TRBV19

CDR3: CASSLRGAGYGYTF
DNA: TGTGCCAGCAGCTTGCGGGGGGCGGGCTATGGCTACACCTTC
D: .
size: .
J: TRBJ1-2
V: TRBV5-4

CDR3: CASAGVRLAGTDTQYF
DNA: TGTGCCAGTGCGGGCGTCAGACTAGCGGGCACAGATACGCAGTATTTT
D: TRBD2
size: .
J: TRBJ2-3
V: TRBV19

CDR3: CAALGGYEQYF
DNA: TGTGCCGCCCTGGGGGGGTACGAGCAGTACTTC
D: TRBD2
size: .
J: TRBJ2-7
V: TRBV6-6

CDR3: CASSLRPPGQGAGSGANVLTF
DNA: TGTGCCAGCAGCTTAAGACCTCCGGGACAGGGTGCGGGGTCTGGGGCCAACGTCCTGACTTTC
D: TRBD1
size: .
J: TRBJ2-6
V: TRBV7-3

CDR3: CASSLPPGQFYEQYF
DNA: TGTGCCAGCAGTTTACCCCCCGGACAGTTCTACGAGCAGTACTTC
D: .
size: .
J: TRBJ2-7
V: TRBV28

CDR3: CASNQRTGASPLHF
DNA: TGTGCCAGCAACCAAAGGACAGGAGCATCACCCCTCCACTTT
D: TRBD1
size: once
J: TRBJ1-6
V: TRBV3-1/TRBV3-2

CDR3: CASSLVGGDYGYTF
DNA: TGCGCCAGCAGCTTGGTCGGGGGCGACTATGGCTACACCTTC
D: .
size: once
J: TRBJ1-2
V: TRBV5-1

CDR3: CSVKKPPDTQYF
DNA: TGCAGCGTTAAGAAGCCCCCAGATACGCAGTATTTT
D: .
size: .
J: TRBJ2-3
V: TRBV29-1

CDR3: CASSRLPSTGELFF
DNA: TGTGCCAGTAGTCGGCTGCCGAGCACCGGGGAGCTGTTTTTT
D: .
size: .
J: TRBJ2-2
V: TRBV19

CDR3: CASTVGGGYEQYF
DNA: TGTGCCAGCACCGTGGGGGGAGGCTACGAGCAGTACTTC
D: .
size: .
J: TRBJ2-7
V: TRBV28

CDR3: CASSLNGPDTEAFF
DNA: TGTGCCAGCAGCTTAAACGGGCCGGATACTGAAGCTTTCTTT
D: .
size: .
J: TRBJ1-1
V: TRBV7-8

CDR3: CASSHSRRFEQYF
DNA: TGTGCCAGCAGCCATTCTCGGAGGTTCGAGCAGTACTTC
D: .
size: .
J: TRBJ2-7
V: TRBV3-1/TRBV3-2

CDR3: CASCLSSACTEAFF
DNA: TGCGCCAGCTGTCTGAGTTCAGCTTGCACTGAAGCTTTCTTT
D: .
size: .
J: TRBJ1-1
V: TRBV5-1

CDR3: CASSKTGSTEAFF
DNA: TGTGCCAGCAGCAAGACAGGGAGCACTGAAGCTTTCTTT
D: TRBD1
size: .
J: TRBJ1-1
V: TRBV3-1/TRBV3-2

CDR3: CASSVARPYNEQFF
DNA: TGTGCCAGCAGTGTGGCTCGCCCCTACAATGAGCAGTTCTTC
D: .
size: .
J: TRBJ2-1
V: TRBV28